The TCR beta chain under discussion was sequenced for a study of cytomegalovirus exposure and HLA in healthy donors. The V gene end was trimmed by 2 bases and the J gene end by 5 bases; junction bases not matched to a gene: 9. Germline lookup yields CDR1 SGHDT and CDR2 YYEEEE. The CDR3 is 15 residues long. The donors, nominally healthy at sampling, likely had unrecorded immune exposures. Vbeta (60) and Jbeta (13) primers were used in the PCR. Clones were read by immunoSEQ multiplex PCR, and TCRdb kept only the in-frame ones, dropping some. Here the sample spans about 120,000 clones, 60% to 85% being singletons.

The sample was PBMCs. This clonotype originated in a woman in her 30s in good health and CMV-seropositive. The chain recombines TRBV5-6 with TRBJ1-2; 7 bases align to TRBD1. CDR3 coding DNA: TGTGCCAGCAGCTTACCGGGACAGTCCCTTTATGGCTACACCTTC. Amino acids: CASSLPGQSLYGYTF.